This note documents a single TCR beta chain sequence. Its antigen is not known. Germline V CDR1 and CDR2: MNHEY, SVGAGI. This CDR3 is 13 amino acids long. The ends were cut back, 6 bases at V and 8 bases at J, with 16 bases in the middle. Assay used: immunoSEQ multiplex PCR; TCRdb lists only in-frame clones, some missing. The table shows 14,000 or so clones, with around 98% occurring only once. The entry originates in a study of T cell clonotyping in hematopoietic cell transplantation. Broader study findings: After transplant, recipient diversity fell while pathologically expanded clonotypes grew through day 180.

Samples: about 28 days before transplant, then days 30, 100 and 180 after. The chain combines TRBV6-5 with TRBJ1-2, with D possibly TRBD1 on 6 matching bases. Sequences were derived from peripheral blood mononuclear cells, sampled 30 days after allogeneic stem cell transplant. This TCR was sampled from a female patient aged 50 to 65 who had an allogeneic stem cell transplant from an unrelated donor, so T cells may come from the graft donor. Some clones in this sample may be carry-over from other donors' samples. The CDR3 DNA follows: TGTGCCAGCAGGATAGGGGGAAGGATCGGCTACACCTTC. Protein: CASRIGGRIGYTF.